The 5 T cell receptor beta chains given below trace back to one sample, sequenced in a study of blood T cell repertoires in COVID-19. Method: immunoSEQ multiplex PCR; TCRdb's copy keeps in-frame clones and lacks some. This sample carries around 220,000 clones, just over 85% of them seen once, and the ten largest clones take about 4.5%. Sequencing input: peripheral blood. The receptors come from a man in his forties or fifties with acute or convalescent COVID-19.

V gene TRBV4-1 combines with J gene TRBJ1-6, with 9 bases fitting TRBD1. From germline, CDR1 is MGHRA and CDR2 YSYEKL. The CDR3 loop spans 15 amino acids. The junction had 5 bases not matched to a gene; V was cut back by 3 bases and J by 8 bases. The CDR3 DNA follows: TGCGCCAGCAGCCAGAGGGACAGGGATGATTCACCCCTCCACTTT. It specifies CASSQRDRDDSPLHF.

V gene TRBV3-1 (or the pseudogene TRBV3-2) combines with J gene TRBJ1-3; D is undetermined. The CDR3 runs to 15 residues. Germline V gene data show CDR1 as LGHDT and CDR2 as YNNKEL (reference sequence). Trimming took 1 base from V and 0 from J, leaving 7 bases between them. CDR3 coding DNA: TGTGCCAGCAGCCAAGGGCCCACCTCTGGAAACACCATATATTTT. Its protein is CASSQGPTSGNTIYF.

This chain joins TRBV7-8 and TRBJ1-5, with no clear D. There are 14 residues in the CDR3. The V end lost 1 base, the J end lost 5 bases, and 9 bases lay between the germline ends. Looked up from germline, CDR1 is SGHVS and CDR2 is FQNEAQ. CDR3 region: CASSLGALDQPQHF. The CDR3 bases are TGTGCCAGCAGCTTAGGAGCTTTGGATCAGCCCCAGCATTTT.

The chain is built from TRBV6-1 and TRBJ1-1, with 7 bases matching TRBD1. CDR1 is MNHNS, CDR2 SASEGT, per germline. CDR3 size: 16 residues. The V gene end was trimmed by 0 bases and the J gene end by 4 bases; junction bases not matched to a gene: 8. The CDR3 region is CASSEAVHRGPTEAFF. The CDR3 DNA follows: TGTGCCAGCAGTGAAGCGGTACACAGGGGACCCACTGAAGCTTTCTTT.

This CDR3 reads CASSIASPGRANPYGYTF. CDR3 nucleotides: TGTGCCAGTAGTATAGCGTCCCCGGGGAGGGCCAACCCCTATGGCTACACCTTC. The chain links TRBV19 to TRBJ1-2; D is ambiguous. The CDR3 has 18 amino acids. Germline values: CDR1 LNHDA, CDR2 SQIVND (reference sequence). Trimming stripped 1 base from V and 4 bases from J, with 22 bases between.